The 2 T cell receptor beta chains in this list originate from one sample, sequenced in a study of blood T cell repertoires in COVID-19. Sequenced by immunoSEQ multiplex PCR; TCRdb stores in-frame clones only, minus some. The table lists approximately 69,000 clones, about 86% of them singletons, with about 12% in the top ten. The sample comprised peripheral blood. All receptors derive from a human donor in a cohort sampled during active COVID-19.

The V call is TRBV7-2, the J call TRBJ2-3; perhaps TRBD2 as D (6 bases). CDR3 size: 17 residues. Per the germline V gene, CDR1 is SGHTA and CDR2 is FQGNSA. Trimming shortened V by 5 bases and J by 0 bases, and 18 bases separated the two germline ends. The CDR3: CASSLSGGAASTDTQYF. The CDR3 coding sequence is TGTGCCAGCAGCCTATCCGGGGGAGCGGCAAGCACAGATACGCAGTATTTT.

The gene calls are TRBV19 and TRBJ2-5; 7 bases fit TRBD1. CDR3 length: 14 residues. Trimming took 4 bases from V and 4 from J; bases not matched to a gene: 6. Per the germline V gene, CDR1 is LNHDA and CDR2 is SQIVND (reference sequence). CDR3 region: CASSKGQSRETQYF. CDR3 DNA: TGTGCCAGTAGTAAGGGACAGTCAAGAGAGACCCAGTACTTC. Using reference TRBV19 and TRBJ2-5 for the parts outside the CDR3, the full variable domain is DGGITQSPKYLFRKEGQNVTLSCEQNLNHDAMYWYRQDPGQGLRLIYYSQIVNDFQKGDIAEGYSVSREKKESFPLTVTSAQKNPTAFYLCASSKGQSRETQYFGPGTRLLVL.